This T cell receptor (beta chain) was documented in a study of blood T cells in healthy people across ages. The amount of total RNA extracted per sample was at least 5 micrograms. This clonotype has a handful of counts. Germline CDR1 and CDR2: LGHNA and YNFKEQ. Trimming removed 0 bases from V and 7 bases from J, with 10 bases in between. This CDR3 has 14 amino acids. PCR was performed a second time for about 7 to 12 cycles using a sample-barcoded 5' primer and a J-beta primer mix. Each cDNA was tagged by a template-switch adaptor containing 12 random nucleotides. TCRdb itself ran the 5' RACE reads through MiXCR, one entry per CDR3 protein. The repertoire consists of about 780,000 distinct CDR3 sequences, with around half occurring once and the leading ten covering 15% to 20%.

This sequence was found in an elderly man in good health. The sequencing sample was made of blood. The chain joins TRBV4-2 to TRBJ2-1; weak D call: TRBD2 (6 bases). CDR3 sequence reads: CASSQDEGRNEQFF. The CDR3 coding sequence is TGTGCCAGCAGCCAAGATGAGGGGAGGAATGAGCAGTTCTTC.